This passage covers 12 T cell receptor beta chains from one sample sequenced in a study of T cells after yellow fever vaccination. TCRdb redid the calling of the 5' RACE reads with MiXCR, one entry per CDR3 protein. The sample comprises under 600,000 distinct CDR3 sequences, 21% of which are singletons, and approximately 16% rests with the top ten. Sequencing used PBMCs, obtained less than 25 days after the first yellow fever vaccination. Source of these receptors: a man aged 18 to 30 who received the YFV17D yellow fever vaccine.

The J gene is TRBJ2-3, the V gene TRBV7-2; 9 bases align to TRBD1. Trimming cost V 4 bases and J 2 bases; bases outside gene matches: 4. CDR1 and CDR2 from the germline V gene are SGHTA and FQGNSA. The CDR3 consists of 15 residues. The DNA of the CDR3 is TGTGCCAGCAGCTCCTGGACAGGGGTCACAGATACGCAGTATTTT. Its protein is CASSSWTGVTDTQYF.

This clonotype appeared a few times. This rearrangement joins TRBV7-9 to TRBJ2-7; D is unclear. Between the trimmed V and J ends, which lost 4 bases and 0 bases, there was a span of 7 bases. Germline values: CDR1 SEHNR, CDR2 FQNEAQ (reference sequence). This CDR3 is built from 13 residues. CDR3 loop: CASSWRNSYEQYF. The CDR3 coding sequence is TGTGCCAGCAGCTGGCGCAACTCCTACGAGCAGTACTTC.

This chain connects TRBV12-3 or TRBV12-4 to TRBJ2-7; perhaps TRBD1 as D (6 bases). V lost 0 bases, J lost 3 bases, and 12 bases lay in between. The CDR3 has 15 amino acids. The chain's CDR3 is CASSLAGALGYEQYF. The CDR3 nucleotides are TGTGCCAGCAGTTTAGCGGGGGCGTTAGGCTACGAGCAGTACTTC.

This clonotype was detected a few times. The V gene is TRBV4-1, the J gene TRBJ2-1; the match to TRBD2 covers 10 bases. Germline V gives CDR1 MGHRA, CDR2 YSYEKL. CDR3 length equals 16 residues. With V trimmed by 0 bases and J by 10 bases, 9 bases remained unmatched. The CDR3 is CASSQETKRGGREQFF. CDR3 bases: TGCGCCAGCAGCCAAGAGACCAAGCGGGGGGGAAGGGAGCAGTTCTTC.

This clonotype was seen only a few times. The V and J genes are TRBV27 and TRBJ2-2, with TRBD2 matching over 7 bases. CDR3 length: 15 residues. The germline CDR1 and CDR2 sequences are MNHEY and SMNVEV (reference sequence). Germline trimming cut 4 bases from V and 3 bases from J; bases unmatched to any gene: 5. The CDR3 loop is CASSSYREDTGELFF. The CDR3 DNA follows: TGTGCCAGCAGTTCTTACCGGGAGGACACCGGGGAGCTGTTTTTT.

The V and J genes are TRBV7-9 and TRBJ2-1; no definite D call. The CDR3 length is 12 residues. Germline loops: CDR1 SEHNR, CDR2 FQNEAQ (reference sequence). The germline V and J ends were trimmed by 3 bases and 14 bases, with 14 bases remaining between them. DNA for the CDR3: TGTGCCAGCAGCTTTATCCCACCTCCGGAGTTCTTC. This gives the protein CASSFIPPPEFF.

The CDR3 here is CASSSSEAFF. The CDR3 coding sequence is TGTGCCAGCAGCTCCTCTGAAGCTTTCTTT. The chain uses TRBV7-9 and TRBJ1-1; D remains ambiguous. Germline V gives CDR1 SEHNR, CDR2 FQNEAQ (reference sequence). CDR3 length equals 10 residues. Trimming cost V 4 bases and J 6 bases, with 3 bases left between them.

The chain has TRBV5-1 and TRBJ2-2; 9 positions agree with TRBD1. This CDR3 is built from 15 residues. V trimming: 7 bases; J trimming: 2 bases; junction bases outside the gene matches: 6. CDR1 is SGHRS, CDR2 YFSETQ, per germline. CDR3 coding DNA: TGCGCCAGCTACAAGGGACAGGGAAACACCGGGGAGCTGTTTTTT. Protein: CASYKGQGNTGELFF.

The chain joins TRBV19 to TRBJ2-1; D gene unclear. Germline V gene lookup returns CDR1 LNHDA and CDR2 SQIVND (reference sequence). This CDR3 spans 13 amino acids. Trimming left V 3 bases short and J 3 bases short, with 6 bases between. The CDR3 is CASSISLYNEQFF. Written as DNA, the CDR3 is TGTGCCAGTAGTATCAGTCTCTACAATGAGCAGTTCTTC.

This clonotype was counted between two and nine times. The rearrangement links TRBV29-1 to TRBJ2-5; D may match TRBD1 or TRBD2 (5 bases each). With 5 bases removed from V and 0 bases from J, the gap between germline ends came to 13 bases. The CDR3 sequence is 14 residues long. The germline gives CDR1 SQVTM, CDR2 ANQGSEA. The CDR3 spells CSVSARGDQETQYF. In nucleotides, the CDR3 is TGCAGCGTTTCCGCGAGGGGCGACCAAGAGACCCAGTACTTC.

Only one count was recorded for this clonotype. This chain uses TRBV30 with TRBJ1-1; possibly TRBD1 for D (6 bases). CDR3 size: 11 residues. Germline CDR1 is GTSNPN and CDR2 is SVGIG (reference sequence). V was pared by 8 bases and J by 6 bases, with 13 bases between. The CDR3 sequence is CAGWGAPEAFF. The CDR3 DNA follows: TGTGCCGGATGGGGGGCCCCTGAAGCTTTCTTT.

A few counts support this clonotype. The rearrangement uses TRBV6-2 or TRBV6-3 and TRBJ1-1, with D uncertain. Trimming left V 8 bases short and J 5 bases short, with 9 bases between. This CDR3 is built from 11 residues. Germline CDR1 MNHEY, CDR2 SVGEGT. CDR3 in DNA: TGTGCCAGCGGGTGGGTTACTGAAGCTTTCTTT. Protein: CASGWVTEAFF.